The clone carrying this T cell receptor beta chain has only a few counts. The ends lost 2 bases at V and 14 bases at J; junction bases unmatched: 6. The V gene's germline CDR1 is LGHDT and CDR2 YNNKEL (reference sequence). The CDR3 has 13 amino acids. This sample stems from a study of identical twins. Template switching added a universal primer site, and cDNA bore unique molecular identifiers. TCRdb analysed the 5' RACE reads with MiXCR anew, one entry per CDR3 protein. This sample yields hundreds of thousands of distinct CDR3 sequences, of which 15% to 20% are seen a single time; around 14% belongs to the top ten. This sample was shared with a second study, whose subject was T cells expressing NK-cell markers. That report adds: Sorted CD3+CD56+NKG2C+, CD3+CD56+NKG2C- and CD3+CD56-NKG2C+ T-cell subsets were beta-chain profiled. The eight sequenced donors comprised seven who were HCMV-seropositive and one who was seronegative. In a handful of donors, dominant NKG2C+ clonotypes were roughly 1.0-7.5% of CD8+ T cells.

This TCR was sampled from a woman younger than 30 in good health. Sequenced material: PBMCs. The chain joins TRBV3-1 to TRBJ2-3; TRBD2 aligns across 11 bases. For the CDR3, the DNA is TGTGCCAGCAGCCAAACAACTAGCGGGAGTATGTATTTT. Its protein product is CASSQTTSGSMYF.